The 28 T cell receptor beta chains given below trace back to one sample, sequenced in a study of T cell changes during pregnancy in multiple sclerosis (dated 2019 in TCRdb). The protocol used for the library was the immunoSEQ multiplex PCR assay. In its TCRdb copy, this immuneACCESS table keeps in-frame sequences only and misses some clones. Where compared with another copy, unresolved V genes explain less than half of these, and the others have no known cause. Counted in this sample were more than 50,000 clones; about 95% of them appeared once. The ten largest clonotypes hold 2.5% to 3% of the sample. The sample was CD8+ T cells from peripheral blood mononuclear cells, taken after pregnancy. The receptors shown here come from a female donor with multiple sclerosis, enrolled in a pregnancy study.

V and J are TRBV25-1 and TRBJ2-1, with 7 bases that match TRBD1. The CDR3 is 15 amino acids. CDR1 and CDR2 (germline): MGHDK, SYGVNS. V lost 8 bases and J lost 5; bases outside the gene matches: 12. The CDR3 spells CASSSTGTANNEQFF. CDR3 DNA: TGTGCCAGCTCTTCCACCGGGACAGCAAACAATGAGCAGTTCTTC. Drawing the rest from reference TRBV25-1 and TRBJ2-1, the complete variable domain is EADIYQTPRYLVIGTGKKITLECSQTMGHDKMYWYQQDPGMELHLIHYSYGVNSTEKGDLSSESTVSRIRTEHFPLTLESARPSHTSQYLCASSSTGTANNEQFFGPGTRLTVL.

The chain employs TRBV2 and TRBJ2-1, with D possibly matching TRBD1 (6 bases). V lost 1 base and J lost 7, with 17 bases in between. CDR1 SNHLY and CDR2 FYNNEI come from the germline V gene. CDR3 length equals 16 residues. CDR3 loop: CASSEGIGTPANEQFF. The DNA for the CDR3 is TGTGCCAGCAGTGAAGGTATTGGGACACCCGCGAATGAGCAGTTCTTC.

The chain uses TRBV19 and TRBJ2-1; D ambiguous. The germline V and J ends were trimmed by 8 bases and 6 bases, with 8 bases remaining between them. Germline CDR1 LNHDA, CDR2 SQIVND (reference sequence). CDR3 length: 11 amino acids. The CDR3 DNA sequence: TGTGCCAGTTCTGGCCCCAATGAGCAGTTCTTC. Translating gives CASSGPNEQFF.

The chain recombines TRBV9 with TRBJ1-2, with unresolved D. V was cut by 3 bases and J by 0 bases, with 3 bases left in between. CDR1 and CDR2 (germline): SGDLS, YYNGEE. The CDR3 has 12 amino acids. DNA of the CDR3: TGTGCCAGCAGCGCTTCTAACTATGGCTACACCTTC. This codes for CASSASNYGYTF.

The chain carries TRBV5-1 and TRBJ2-7; possible D gene TRBD2, 5 bases. V was trimmed by 5 bases and J by 4 bases, leaving 13 bases between them. Looked up from germline, CDR1 is SGHRS and CDR2 is YFSETQ. The CDR3 runs 13 residues. CDR3 loop: CASRDWRTYEQYF. CDR3 nucleotide sequence: TGCGCCAGCAGGGACTGGCGGACTTACGAGCAGTACTTC.

V is TRBV9 and J is TRBJ2-7, with no clear D. The V gene lost 2 bases and the J gene lost 2 bases, with 8 bases spanning the gap. Per germline, CDR1 SGDLS and CDR2 YYNGEE. The CDR3 is 13 amino acids. The CDR3 here is CASSVDTAYEQYF. The DNA of the CDR3 is TGTGCCAGCAGCGTCGACACAGCCTACGAGCAGTACTTC.

This rearrangement joins TRBV15 to TRBJ2-1; the D is unclear. Trimming left V 0 bases short and J 0 bases short, with 12 bases between. This CDR3 region has 17 residues. Germline values: CDR1 LNHNV, CDR2 YYDKDF (reference sequence). For the CDR3, the DNA is TGTGCCACCAGCAGAGATGAAAGACTCAGCTCCTACAATGAGCAGTTCTTC. Translation: CATSRDERLSSYNEQFF.

This chain connects TRBV9 to TRBJ1-3; D might be TRBD1 (5 bases). The CDR3 has 15 residues. The germline V gene encodes CDR1 SGDLS and CDR2 YYNGEE. The ends were cut back, 0 bases at V and 4 bases at J, with 11 bases in the middle. The CDR3 protein is CASSVDQGVGNTIYF. The CDR3, as DNA: TGTGCCAGCAGCGTAGATCAGGGTGTCGGAAACACCATATATTTT.

The chain uses TRBV4-3 and TRBJ2-7; D is perhaps TRBD1 (5 bases). Germline V gene lookup returns CDR1 LGHNA and CDR2 YSLEER. CDR3 size: 17 residues. V was clipped by 0 bases and J by 5 bases, with 20 bases between them. CDR3 DNA: TGCGCCAGCAGCCAAGAACAATCCCAGGGTGGAGCCAACGAGCAGTACTTC. Translation gives CASSQEQSQGGANEQYF.

The chain carries TRBV2 and TRBJ2-7, with D unresolved. With 6 bases removed from V and 1 base from J, the gap between germline ends came to 10 bases. Germline CDR1 SNHLY, CDR2 FYNNEI. The length of the CDR3 is 13 residues. CDR3 sequence: CASRWAKSYEQYF. The CDR3 DNA reads as TGTGCCAGCAGGTGGGCAAAATCCTACGAGCAGTACTTC.

V usage is TRBV19 and J usage is TRBJ2-7, with D possibly TRBD1 on 5 matching bases. Germline-derived CDR1 and CDR2 are LNHDA and SQIVND (reference sequence). The ends were cut back, 1 base at V and 3 bases at J, with 10 bases in the middle. CDR3 length: 14 residues. The CDR3 region is CASSIGPQGYEQYF. CDR3 coding DNA: TGTGCCAGTAGTATAGGGCCCCAGGGCTACGAGCAGTACTTC.

This clone has a single count. This chain's CDR3 is CASSPDSSEKLFF. DNA of the CDR3: TGCGCCAGCAGCCCCGATTCGAGTGAAAAACTGTTTTTT. This chain joins TRBV5-1 and TRBJ1-4; D gene unclear. The V gene's germline CDR1 is SGHRS and CDR2 YFSETQ. The CDR3 extends over 13 amino acids. The V gene lost 4 bases and the J gene lost 7 bases, with 11 bases spanning the gap.

The chain is built from TRBV19 and TRBJ2-7; D is unresolved. The germline V gene encodes CDR1 LNHDA and CDR2 SQIVND (reference sequence). V was clipped by 0 bases and J by 2 bases, with 8 bases between them. The CDR3 loop spans 14 amino acids. The CDR3, as DNA: TGTGCCAGTAGTATAGACTATATCGCCTACGAGCAGTACTTC. It codes for CASSIDYIAYEQYF.

The sample holds one count of this clone. For the CDR3, the DNA is TGTGCCACCAGCCGAACCCCCCAAAGGGGGAACACCGGGGAGCTGTTTTTT. Translation: CATSRTPQRGNTGELFF. The chain employs TRBV15 and TRBJ2-2; TRBD1 is a possible D gene (5 bases). This CDR3 contains 17 residues. V lost 5 bases and J 1 base, leaving 17 bases between the germline ends. Germline V gene sequence: CDR1 LNHNV, CDR2 YYDKDF (reference sequence).

In this sample, this clone turned up a few times. In DNA, the CDR3 is TGTGCCAGCAGTTTGGGAGGGGAAGGGGCCTCTGGGGCCAACGTCCTGACTTTC. Translated, it gives CASSLGGEGASGANVLTF. The chain uses TRBV27 and TRBJ2-6; 7 bases agree with TRBD2. The CDR3 contains 18 residues. J gave up 0 bases and V 3 bases, and 8 bases lay outside the gene matches. Germline CDR1 and CDR2: MNHEY and SMNVEV (reference sequence).

The genes are TRBV6-1 and TRBJ1-1; 9 nucleotides line up with TRBD1. Germline trimming cut 4 bases from V and 3 bases from J; bases unmatched to any gene: 15. This CDR3 has 18 amino acids. Germline assignment: CDR1 MNHNS and CDR2 SASEGT. The CDR3 coding sequence is TGTGCCAGCAGTGTCTTAACAGGGGGCACAAACCGACACACTGAAGCTTTCTTT. This translates into CASSVLTGGTNRHTEAFF.

This clone was seen just once. The chain is built from TRBV9 and TRBJ1-2, with a weak D call TRBD1 (6 bases). Trimming cost V 4 bases and J 6 bases, with 16 bases left between them. The CDR3 length is 14 residues. The germline V gene encodes CDR1 SGDLS and CDR2 YYNGEE. CDR3 sequence (DNA): TGTGCCAGCAGCCCTACAGGGATACTTGATGGCTACACCTTC. Translation: CASSPTGILDGYTF.

The rearrangement uses TRBV7-6 and TRBJ2-3; 13 bases are a match to TRBD2. V was pared by 3 bases and J by 6 bases, with 12 bases of the junction left unmatched. Germline values: CDR1 SGHVS, CDR2 FNYEAQ. This CDR3 has 18 amino acids. This CDR3 is CASSFRTSGSQISDTQYF. Here the CDR3 DNA reads TGTGCCAGCAGCTTTAGGACTAGCGGGAGCCAGATTTCCGATACGCAGTATTTT. Full variable domain (outside the CDR3, taken from reference TRBV7-6 and TRBJ2-3): GAGVSQSPRYKVTKRGQDVALRCDPISGHVSLYWYRQALGQGPEFLTYFNYEAQQDKSGLPNDRFSAERPEGSISTLTIQRTEQRDSAMYRCASSFRTSGSQISDTQYFGPGTRLTVL.

The chain employs TRBV28 and TRBJ2-6, with 15 nucleotides matching TRBD2. V gave up 8 bases and J gave up 2 bases; unmatched junction bases: 1. The CDR3 consists of 16 residues. Germline V CDR1 and CDR2: MDHEN, SYDVKM. The CDR3 DNA reads TGTGCCAGCGGACTAGCGGGAGGGCCTGGGGCCAACGTCCTGACTTTC. This sequence encodes CASGLAGGPGANVLTF.

This chain joins TRBV5-1 and TRBJ1-1; TRBD1 matches at 7 bases. The V segment lost 6 bases and the J segment 0 bases; nucleotides outside the gene matches: 2. The CDR3 sequence is 13 residues long. CDR1 and CDR2 from the germline V gene are SGHRS and YFSETQ. DNA of the CDR3: TGCGCCAGCAAGACAGGGTTGAACACTGAAGCTTTCTTT. This sequence encodes CASKTGLNTEAFF.

The chain is built from TRBV5-1 and TRBJ1-1; D perhaps matches TRBD1 (5 bases). CDR1 is SGHRS and CDR2 is YFSETQ in the germline V gene. Trimming removed 5 bases at V and 5 bases at J, with 13 bases between. The CDR3 runs to 13 residues. This CDR3 reads CASSQPPGTEAFF. CDR3 in DNA: TGCGCCAGCAGTCAGCCTCCAGGGACTGAAGCTTTCTTT.

The rearrangement uses TRBV13 and TRBJ1-1; 7 nucleotides agree with TRBD1. Germline CDR1 reads PRHDT; CDR2 reads FYEKMQ (reference sequence). This CDR3 is built from 15 residues. The trim removed 5 bases at V and 1 base at J, leaving 7 bases unmatched. The CDR3 is CASSGGDSQNTEAFF. DNA for the CDR3: TGTGCCAGCAGCGGAGGGGACAGCCAGAACACTGAAGCTTTCTTT.

The chain has TRBV29-1 and TRBJ1-2; weak D call: TRBD1 (5 bases). Germline V gives CDR1 SQVTM, CDR2 ANQGSEA. CDR3 length: 14 residues. V was trimmed by 2 bases and J by 2 bases, leaving 12 bases between them. This CDR3 reads CSVESRVVNYGYTF. The CDR3 DNA reads TGCAGCGTTGAATCCAGGGTGGTAAACTATGGCTACACCTTC.

The rearrangement links TRBV5-4 to TRBJ2-7, with 9 bases aligning to TRBD2. The CDR3 sequence is 15 residues long. V shed 0 bases and J 5 bases; nucleotides not matched to a gene: 6. Germline V gene sequence: CDR1 SGHNT, CDR2 YYREEE (reference sequence). CDR3 amino acids: CASSLGLAGINEQYF. CDR3 DNA sequence: TGTGCCAGCAGCTTGGGTCTAGCGGGAATCAACGAGCAGTACTTC. The whole variable domain, filled in from reference TRBV5-4 and TRBJ2-7, reads ETGVTQSPTHLIKTRGQQVTLRCSSQSGHNTVSWYQQALGQGPQFIFQYYREEENGRGNFPPRFSGLQFPNYSSELNVNALELDDSALYLCASSLGLAGINEQYFGPGTRLTVT.

This rearrangement joins TRBV7-9 to TRBJ2-1; D is unclear. CDR1 SEHNR and CDR2 FQNEAQ come from the germline V gene (reference sequence). The CDR3 extends over 15 amino acids. The V end lost 6 bases, the J end lost 8 bases, and 20 bases lay between the germline ends. CDR3 region: CASRPTARDTDEQFF. In nucleotides, the CDR3 is TGTGCCAGCAGACCGACTGCCCGAGATACGGATGAGCAGTTCTTC.

This rearrangement joins TRBV28 to TRBJ2-1; D is perhaps TRBD1 (5 bases). Trimming took off 10 bases at V and 2 bases at J, with 9 bases between the two ends. This CDR3 contains 12 residues. Germline values: CDR1 MDHEN, CDR2 SYDVKM. This CDR3 is CAIADTYNEQFF. The CDR3 DNA sequence: TGTGCCATCGCGGACACCTACAATGAGCAGTTCTTC.

The V call is TRBV7-9, the J call TRBJ2-4, with D possibly matching TRBD1 (5 bases). CDR1 is SEHNR, CDR2 FQNEAQ, per germline (reference sequence). V lost 5 bases and J 8 bases, leaving 16 bases between the germline ends. This CDR3 region has 14 residues. CDR3 loop: CASSPQGAGDIQYF. The DNA for the CDR3 is TGTGCCAGCAGCCCCCAGGGCGCAGGAGACATTCAGTACTTC.

The chain couples TRBV28 to TRBJ2-3; 7 positions agree with TRBD1. Germline CDR1 MDHEN, CDR2 SYDVKM. This CDR3 spans 14 amino acids. The V and J ends lost 5 bases and 0 bases, in that order; junction bases with no gene match: 2. The CDR3 DNA sequence: TGTGCCAGCAGTACGGGACAGAGCACAGATACGCAGTATTTT. It specifies CASSTGQSTDTQYF.